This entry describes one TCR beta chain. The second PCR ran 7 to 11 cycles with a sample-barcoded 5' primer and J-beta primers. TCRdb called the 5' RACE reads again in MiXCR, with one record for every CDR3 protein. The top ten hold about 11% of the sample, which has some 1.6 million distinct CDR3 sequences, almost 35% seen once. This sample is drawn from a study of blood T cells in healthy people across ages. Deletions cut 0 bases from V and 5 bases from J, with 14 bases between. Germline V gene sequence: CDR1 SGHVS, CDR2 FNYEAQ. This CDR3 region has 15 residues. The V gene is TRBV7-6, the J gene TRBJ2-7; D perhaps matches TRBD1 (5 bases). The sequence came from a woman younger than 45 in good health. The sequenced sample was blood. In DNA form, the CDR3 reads TGTGCCAGCAGCTTAGCGTACAGGCGCTTCAACGAGCAGTACTTC. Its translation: CASSLAYRRFNEQYF.